The 20 T cell receptor beta chains below were found in one sample sequenced in a study of T-cell reconstitution after alpha-beta-depleted transplantation in children (dated by TCRdb to the mid-2010s). The treatment or condition label for this specimen denotes: allogeneic hematopoietic cell transplantation with graft depleted of TCRalphabeta T cells and CD19 B cells. The method was PCR. Data came from an Illumina HiSeq 2500. TCR libraries were prepared with molecular barcoding, using unique molecular identifiers to normalize TCRbeta repertoire quantification. TCRdb reran the public reads through fastp at Q25 and MiXCR, keeping productive beta chains. Records with the same CDR3 protein are collapsed into one entry carrying the most frequent genes and DNA. The sample has hundreds of thousands of distinct CDR3 sequences on record, around 15% of them singletons. The ten largest clones add up to roughly two fifths of the sample.

This specimen consisted of PBMCs, mostly from graft donor cells, obtained 360 days after TCRalphabeta/CD19-depleted stem cell transplant. The receptors originated from a male patient between 2 and 9 years old who had a stem cell transplant for acute lymphoblastic leukemia, so the T cells may come from the graft donor.

J is TRBJ2-1 and V is TRBV5-1, with D uncertain. The germline V gene encodes CDR1 SGHRS and CDR2 YFSETQ. Trimming pared 2 bases from V and 0 bases from J, leaving 24 bases between. The CDR3 has 20 amino acids. DNA for the CDR3: TGCGCCAGCAGCTTCCCATCCCAATCCTCCGGGCCTAGCTCCTACAATGAGCAGTTCTTC. Translating it yields CASSFPSQSSGPSSYNEQFF. Full variable domain (missing parts from reference TRBV5-1 and TRBJ2-1): KAGVTQTPRYLIKTRGQQVTLSCSPISGHRSVSWYQQTPGQGLQFLFEYFSETQRNKGNFPGRFSGRQFSNSRSEMNVSTLELGDSALYLCASSFPSQSSGPSSYNEQFFGPGTRLTVL.

This clonotype has only one observation. CDR3 amino acids: CASSHSGVGANVLTF. The CDR3 DNA sequence: TGTGCCAGCAGCCATTCGGGGGTCGGGGCCAACGTCCTGACTTTC. The rearrangement uses TRBV14 and TRBJ2-6; D possibly corresponds to TRBD2 (6 bases). Germline CDR1 SGHDN, CDR2 FVKESK. V was pared by 3 bases and J by 4 bases, with 10 bases between. The CDR3 has 15 amino acids.

The chain employs TRBV7-9 and TRBJ2-4; no clear D. Trimming pared 7 bases from V and 0 bases from J, leaving 10 bases between. Germline-derived CDR1 and CDR2 are SEHNR and FQNEAQ (reference sequence). The CDR3 is 14 amino acids. CDR3 in amino acids: CASTSYLAKNIQYF. CDR3 nucleotides: TGTGCCAGCACGAGTTATCTAGCCAAAAACATTCAGTACTTC.

The genes are TRBV5-1 and TRBJ1-1; D unresolved. Per the germline V gene, CDR1 is SGHRS and CDR2 is YFSETQ. Trimming removed 0 bases from V and 3 bases from J, with 12 bases in between. This CDR3 is 15 amino acids long. CDR3 bases: TGCGCCAGCAGCTTGGCTCTACCGGGTGACACTGAAGCTTTCTTT. It codes for CASSLALPGDTEAFF.

V gene TRBV15 combines with J gene TRBJ2-1; D is unresolved. CDR1 is LNHNV and CDR2 is YYDKDF in the germline V gene (reference sequence). V lost 3 bases to trimming and J lost 8 bases, with 8 bases between them. The CDR3 runs to 12 residues. CDR3 bases: TGTGCCACCAGCAGGAACGGAGATGAGCAGTTCTTC. Protein: CATSRNGDEQFF.

This clonotype was seen more than once but under ten times. The CDR3 here is CSAIVSGREYNEQFF. CDR3 nucleotides: TGCAGTGCTATAGTTAGCGGGAGGGAGTACAATGAGCAGTTCTTC. The chain couples TRBV20-1 to TRBJ2-1; TRBD2 aligns across 11 bases. Germline CDR1 is DFQATT and CDR2 is SNEGSKA (reference sequence). The length of the CDR3 is 15 residues. The trim removed 4 bases at V and 4 bases at J, leaving 6 bases unmatched.

The sample holds a few counts of this clonotype. This chain uses TRBV29-1 with TRBJ1-1, with no clear D. The CDR3 is made up of 13 amino acids. Germline V CDR1 and CDR2: SQVTM, ANQGSEA. Between the trimmed V and J ends, which lost 0 bases and 7 bases, there was a span of 12 bases. CDR3 sequence: CSVEEGFKGEAFF. The CDR3 DNA sequence: TGCAGCGTTGAAGAGGGTTTCAAAGGTGAAGCTTTCTTT. The full variable domain, rest sourced from reference TRBV29-1 and TRBJ1-1, is SAVISQKPSRDICQRGTSLTIQCQVDSQVTMMFWYRQQPGQSLTLIATANQGSEATYESGFVIDKFPISRPNLTFSTLTVSNMSPEDSSIYLCSVEEGFKGEAFFGQGTRLTVV.

In its sample, this clonotype was seen a few times. The V and J genes are TRBV14 and TRBJ2-7; 7 nucleotides line up with TRBD2. J was trimmed by 3 bases and V by 4 bases; bases with no gene match: 18. CDR1 is SGHDN and CDR2 is FVKESK in the germline V gene. The CDR3 covers 18 residues. DNA for the CDR3: TGTGCCAGCAGCCCTCTTGGGGGGAGGGTCTCCCAGCACTACGAGCAGTACTTC. Protein sequence: CASSPLGGRVSQHYEQYF.

The rearrangement uses TRBV6-5 and TRBJ1-5; D not certain. Germline V gene lookup returns CDR1 MNHEY and CDR2 SVGAGI. CDR3 length: 13 amino acids. V was trimmed by 3 bases and J by 11 bases, leaving 14 bases between them. CDR3 loop: CASSYLEASAQHF. The CDR3 coding sequence is TGTGCCAGCAGTTATTTGGAGGCATCAGCCCAGCATTTT.

In this sample, this clonotype turned up a few times. This chain joins TRBV10-3 and TRBJ1-2; TRBD1 matches at 11 bases. The CDR3 has 14 residues. Looked up from germline, CDR1 is ENHRY and CDR2 is SYGVKD. Unmatched junction bases numbered 11, after V lost 9 bases and J lost 8 bases. CDR3 protein: CAISGPGTGGGYTF. In DNA form, the CDR3 reads TGTGCCATTTCTGGTCCCGGGACAGGGGGAGGCTACACCTTC.

Worth noting for this clonotype: A much larger clone sits a single nucleotide away, making a read error possible. CDR3 in amino acids: CAISHGLAGVHTGELFF. The CDR3 DNA sequence: TGCGCCATCAGCCACGGACTAGCGGGAGTTCACACCGGGGAGCTGTTTTTT. The V call is TRBV4-1, the J call TRBJ2-2, with 13 bases matching TRBD2. The V gene's germline CDR1 is MGHRA and CDR2 YSYEKL. The CDR3 spans 17 residues.

The chain uses TRBV4-1 and TRBJ2-5; 14 bases are shared with TRBD2. The CDR3 runs 20 residues. V gave up 4 bases and J gave up 2 bases; unmatched junction bases: 15. CDR1 is MGHRA and CDR2 is YSYEKL in the germline V gene. The CDR3 is CASSPGTSGSFGQVQETQYF. The CDR3 region has the DNA TGCGCCAGCAGCCCAGGGACTAGCGGGAGCTTTGGGCAAGTGCAAGAGACCCAGTACTTC.

The sample holds a few counts of this clonotype. V gene TRBV28 combines with J gene TRBJ1-1, with TRBD1 as a possible D gene (6 bases). The CDR3 sequence is 14 residues long. Trimming removed 6 bases from V and 1 base from J, with 12 bases in between. Germline V lookup: CDR1 MDHEN, CDR2 SYDVKM. The CDR3 is CASSWGQPNTEAFF. The CDR3 DNA reads TGTGCCAGCAGCTGGGGACAACCGAACACTGAAGCTTTCTTT. Full variable domain (rest looked up from reference TRBV28 and TRBJ1-1): DVKVTQSSRYLVKRTGEKVFLECVQDMDHENMFWYRQDPGLGLRLIYFSYDVKMKEKGDIPEGYSVSREKKERFSLILESASTNQTSMYLCASSWGQPNTEAFFGQGTRLTVV.

The chain carries TRBV7-9 and TRBJ2-1, with TRBD2 identical over 10 bases. Unmatched junction bases numbered 10, after V lost 1 base and J lost 7 bases. The germline gives CDR1 SEHNR, CDR2 FQNEAQ (reference sequence). The CDR3 loop spans 17 amino acids. CDR3 nucleotides: TGTGCCAGCAGCTTAGGAGAACTAGCGGGAAATAGGAATGAGCAGTTCTTC. Translating gives CASSLGELAGNRNEQFF.

This clonotype was seen at least ten times. V gene TRBV7-2 combines with J gene TRBJ2-1; possibly TRBD1 for D (5 bases). The germline V gene has CDR1 SGHTA and CDR2 FQGNSA. The CDR3 loop spans 16 amino acids. The ends were cut back, 0 bases at V and 0 bases at J, with 9 bases in the middle. CDR3 residues: CASSLAQGSSYNEQFF. The DNA of the CDR3 is TGTGCCAGCAGCTTAGCGCAGGGTAGCTCCTACAATGAGCAGTTCTTC.

This sequence joins TRBV9 and TRBJ2-2; the D is unclear. The CDR3 is made up of 14 amino acids. Trimming cost V 1 base and J 5 bases, with 9 bases left between them. Germline V gene lookup returns CDR1 SGDLS and CDR2 YYNGEE. This chain's CDR3 is CASSVRAATGELFF. The DNA of the CDR3 is TGTGCCAGCAGCGTAAGGGCAGCTACCGGGGAGCTGTTTTTT.

This clonotype was detected many times. This chain links TRBV6-5 with TRBJ2-1; D may correspond to TRBD1 or TRBD2 (5 bases each). This CDR3 spans 19 amino acids. The V and J ends lost 0 bases and 1 base respectively, with 19 bases between them. CDR1 is MNHEY, CDR2 SVGAGI, per germline. Written as DNA, the CDR3 is TGTGCCAGCAGTTACTCGAGGGGTGTGGGAATCCTTTCCTACAATGAGCAGTTCTTC. This codes for CASSYSRGVGILSYNEQFF.

A few counts support this clonotype. The chain carries TRBV11-1 and TRBJ2-3, with unresolved D. Germline V gene sequence: CDR1 SGHAT, CDR2 FQDESV (reference sequence). The CDR3 is 16 amino acids. Deletions cut 5 bases from V and 0 bases from J, with 15 bases between. For the CDR3, the DNA is TGTGCCAGCAGCCAAACACTCTTGCCTAGCACAGATACGCAGTATTTT. Amino acid sequence: CASSQTLLPSTDTQYF.

The chain links TRBV19 to TRBJ2-2; D might be TRBD2 (6 bases). This CDR3 spans 12 amino acids. With 5 bases removed from V and 6 bases from J, the gap between germline ends came to 7 bases. The germline gives CDR1 LNHDA, CDR2 SQIVND (reference sequence). The CDR3 nucleotides are TGTGCCAGTAGTGGCGGGGCCGGGGAGCTGTTTTTT. Amino acid sequence: CASSGGAGELFF.

This clonotype came up a few times. The chain couples TRBV4-3 to TRBJ2-7, with D perhaps given as TRBD1 or TRBD2 (6 bases each). The germline V gene has CDR1 LGHNA and CDR2 YSLEER. Trimming took 0 bases from V and 2 from J, leaving 14 bases between them. This CDR3 is built from 16 residues. The CDR3 DNA is TGCGCCAGCAGCCAAGATGGGGGGCAGGGAACCTACGAGCAGTACTTC. Protein: CASSQDGGQGTYEQYF.